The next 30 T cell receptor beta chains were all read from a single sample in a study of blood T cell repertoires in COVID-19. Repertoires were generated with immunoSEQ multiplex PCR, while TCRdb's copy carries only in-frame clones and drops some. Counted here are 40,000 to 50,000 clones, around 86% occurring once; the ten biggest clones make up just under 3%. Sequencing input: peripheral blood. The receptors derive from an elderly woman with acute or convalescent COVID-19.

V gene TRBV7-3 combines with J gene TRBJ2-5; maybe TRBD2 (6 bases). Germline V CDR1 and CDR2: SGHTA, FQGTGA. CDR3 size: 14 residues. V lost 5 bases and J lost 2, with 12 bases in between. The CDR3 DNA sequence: TGTGCCAGCAGCCTGGCGGGGAATCAAGAGACCCAGTACTTC. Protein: CASSLAGNQETQYF. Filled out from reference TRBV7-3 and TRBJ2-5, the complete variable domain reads GAGVSQTPSNKVTEKGKYVELRCDPISGHTALYWYRQSLGQGPEFLIYFQGTGAADDSGLPNDRFFAVRPEGSVSTLKIQRTERGDSAVYLCASSLAGNQETQYFGPGTRLLVL.

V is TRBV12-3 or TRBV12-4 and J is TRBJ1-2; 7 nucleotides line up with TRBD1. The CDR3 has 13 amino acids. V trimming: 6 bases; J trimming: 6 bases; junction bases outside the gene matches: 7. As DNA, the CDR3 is TGTGCCAGCAGAACAACAGGGGTCGATGGCTACACCTTC. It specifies CASRTTGVDGYTF.

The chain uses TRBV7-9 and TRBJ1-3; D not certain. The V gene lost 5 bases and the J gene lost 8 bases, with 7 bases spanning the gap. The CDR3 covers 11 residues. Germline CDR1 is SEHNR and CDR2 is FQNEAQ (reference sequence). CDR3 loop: CASSRDYTIYF. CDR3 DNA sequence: TGTGCCAGCAGCCGGGATTACACCATATATTTT.

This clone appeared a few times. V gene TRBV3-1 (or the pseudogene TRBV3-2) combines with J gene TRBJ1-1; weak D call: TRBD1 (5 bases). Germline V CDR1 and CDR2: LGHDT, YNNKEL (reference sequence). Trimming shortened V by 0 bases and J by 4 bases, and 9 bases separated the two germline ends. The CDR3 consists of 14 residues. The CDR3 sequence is CASSQDLGVTEAFF. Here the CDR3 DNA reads TGTGCCAGCAGCCAAGATCTAGGGGTCACTGAAGCTTTCTTT.

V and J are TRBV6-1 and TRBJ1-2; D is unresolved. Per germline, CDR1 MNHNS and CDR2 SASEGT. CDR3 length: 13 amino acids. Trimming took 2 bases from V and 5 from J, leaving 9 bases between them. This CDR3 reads CASSETEQYGYTF. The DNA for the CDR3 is TGTGCCAGCAGTGAAACAGAACAATATGGCTACACCTTC.

The CDR3 region is CASSERGAAGNTIYF. The CDR3 coding sequence is TGTGCCAGCAGTGAGCGGGGGGCGGCTGGAAACACCATATATTTT. The chain has TRBV2 and TRBJ1-3; D is possibly TRBD1 (6 bases). Germline V CDR1 and CDR2: SNHLY, FYNNEI. Trimming removed 3 bases from V and 2 bases from J, with 11 bases in between. The CDR3 length is 15 residues.

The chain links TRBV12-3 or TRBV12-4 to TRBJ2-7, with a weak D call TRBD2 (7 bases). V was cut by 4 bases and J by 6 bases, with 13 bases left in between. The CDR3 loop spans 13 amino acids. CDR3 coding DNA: TGTGCCAGCAGTTCCGGGGGGCCTGGCGAGCAGTACTTC. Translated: CASSSGGPGEQYF.

In nucleotides, the CDR3 is TGTGCCAGCAGTGAGGGACAGGGGTGGTCACCCCTCCACTTT. This sequence encodes CASSEGQGWSPLHF. This chain connects TRBV2 to TRBJ1-6; 10 bases agree with TRBD1. The V and J ends lost 3 bases and 10 bases, in that order; junction bases with no gene match: 3. Germline V gene sequence: CDR1 SNHLY, CDR2 FYNNEI. This CDR3 is built from 14 residues.

This CDR3 reads CASSREAAYNYGYTF. In DNA form, the CDR3 reads TGTGCCAGCAGCCGGGAGGCAGCGTATAACTATGGCTACACCTTC. The rearrangement uses TRBV7-8 and TRBJ1-2; D is unclear. V was clipped by 5 bases and J by 1 base, with 14 bases between them. Looked up from germline, CDR1 is SGHVS and CDR2 is FQNEAQ. This CDR3 is 15 amino acids long.

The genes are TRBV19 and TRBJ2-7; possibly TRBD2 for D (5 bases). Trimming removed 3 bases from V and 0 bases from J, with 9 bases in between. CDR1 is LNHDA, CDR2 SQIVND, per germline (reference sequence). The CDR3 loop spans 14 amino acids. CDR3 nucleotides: TGTGCCAGTAGTATTCGGAGGAGCTCCTACGAGCAGTACTTC. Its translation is CASSIRRSSYEQYF.

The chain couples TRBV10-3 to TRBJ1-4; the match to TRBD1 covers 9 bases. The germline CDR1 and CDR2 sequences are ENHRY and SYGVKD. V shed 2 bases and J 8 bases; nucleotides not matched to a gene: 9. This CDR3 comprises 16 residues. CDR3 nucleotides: TGTGCCATCAGTGAGCGAGCTCGGACAGGGGAAGAAAAACTGTTTTTT. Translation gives CAISERARTGEEKLFF.

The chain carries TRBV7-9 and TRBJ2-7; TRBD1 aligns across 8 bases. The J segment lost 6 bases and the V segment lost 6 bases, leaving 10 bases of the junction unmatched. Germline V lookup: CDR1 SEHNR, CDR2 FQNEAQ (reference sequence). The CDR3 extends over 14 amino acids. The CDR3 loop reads CASSKTGVTGEQYF. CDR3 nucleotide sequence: TGTGCCAGCAGTAAGACAGGGGTGACAGGCGAGCAGTACTTC.

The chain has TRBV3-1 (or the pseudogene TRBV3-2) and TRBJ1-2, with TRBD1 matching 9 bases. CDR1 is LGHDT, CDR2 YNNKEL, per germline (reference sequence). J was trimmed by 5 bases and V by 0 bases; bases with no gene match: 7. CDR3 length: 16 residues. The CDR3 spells CASSQDLMGQGYGYTF. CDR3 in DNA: TGTGCCAGCAGCCAAGATCTGATGGGACAGGGTTATGGCTACACCTTC.

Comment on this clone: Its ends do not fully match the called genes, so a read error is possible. The CDR3 region has the DNA TGTGCCAGCAGCCAATCCCTGGAGGGGCCGAAACGCTTC. Residues: CASSQSLEGPKRF. This chain links TRBV14 with TRBJ1-2, with D possibly being TRBD1 (5 bases). The length of the CDR3 is 13 residues. Germline CDR1 reads SGHDN; CDR2 reads FVKESK.

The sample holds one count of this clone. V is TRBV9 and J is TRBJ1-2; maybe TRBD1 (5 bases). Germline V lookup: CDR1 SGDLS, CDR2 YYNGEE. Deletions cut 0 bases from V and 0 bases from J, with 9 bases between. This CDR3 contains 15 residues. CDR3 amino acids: CASSVEPGSNYGYTF. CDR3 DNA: TGTGCCAGCAGCGTAGAGCCAGGGTCTAACTATGGCTACACCTTC.

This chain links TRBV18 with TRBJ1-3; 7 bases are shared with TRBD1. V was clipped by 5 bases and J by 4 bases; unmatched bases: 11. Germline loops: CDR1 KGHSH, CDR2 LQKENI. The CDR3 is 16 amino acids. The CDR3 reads CASSSNRGSPGNTIYF. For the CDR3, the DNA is TGTGCCAGCTCATCGAACAGGGGCTCTCCGGGAAACACCATATATTTT.

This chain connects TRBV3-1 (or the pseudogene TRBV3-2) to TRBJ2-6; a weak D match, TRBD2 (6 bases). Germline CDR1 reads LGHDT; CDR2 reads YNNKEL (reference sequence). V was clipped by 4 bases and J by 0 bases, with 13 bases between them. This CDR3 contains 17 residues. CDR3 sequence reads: CASSPWAGNSGANVLTF. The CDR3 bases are TGTGCCAGCAGCCCCTGGGCGGGGAACTCTGGGGCCAACGTCCTGACTTTC.

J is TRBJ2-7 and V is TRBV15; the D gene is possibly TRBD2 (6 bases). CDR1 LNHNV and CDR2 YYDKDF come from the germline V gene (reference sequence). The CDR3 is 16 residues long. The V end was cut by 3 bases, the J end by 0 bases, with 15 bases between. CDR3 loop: CATSRGPGLSSYEQYF. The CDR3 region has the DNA TGTGCCACCAGCAGGGGGCCGGGACTTAGCTCCTACGAGCAGTACTTC.

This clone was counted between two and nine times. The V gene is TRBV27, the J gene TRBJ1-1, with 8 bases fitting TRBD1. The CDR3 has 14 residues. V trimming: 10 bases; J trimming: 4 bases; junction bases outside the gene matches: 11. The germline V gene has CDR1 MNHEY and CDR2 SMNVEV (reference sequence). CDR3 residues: CATDNRGLSTEAFF. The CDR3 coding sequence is TGTGCCACCGATAACAGGGGGTTGAGCACTGAAGCTTTCTTT.

Here the CDR3 DNA reads TGTGCCATCAGTGGGGGCAGGGGAAGAGGTTCAGTTGATGAAAAACTGTTTTTT. This encodes CAISGGRGRGSVDEKLFF. The rearrangement joins TRBV10-3 to TRBJ1-4; a possible D gene is TRBD1 (6 bases). V was clipped by 4 bases and J by 6 bases, with 24 bases between them. The germline CDR1 and CDR2 sequences are ENHRY and SYGVKD. This CDR3 is 18 amino acids long.

The CDR3: CARPPGILNTEAFF. CDR3 nucleotides: TGTGCCAGGCCTCCAGGTATATTGAACACTGAAGCTTTCTTT. The rearrangement links TRBV6-5 to TRBJ1-1; D is unclear. Germline CDR1 and CDR2: MNHEY and SVGAGI. The CDR3 contains 14 residues. Trimming cost V 9 bases and J 0 bases, with 14 bases left between them.

The DNA of the CDR3 is TGCGCCAGCAGGGCACGGGAGGACGAGCAGTACTTC. This codes for CASRAREDEQYF. The chain carries TRBV5-1 and TRBJ2-7; the match to TRBD2 covers 7 bases. The V gene's germline CDR1 is SGHRS and CDR2 YFSETQ. This CDR3 has 12 amino acids. The V gene end was trimmed by 5 bases and the J gene end by 5 bases; junction bases not matched to a gene: 4.

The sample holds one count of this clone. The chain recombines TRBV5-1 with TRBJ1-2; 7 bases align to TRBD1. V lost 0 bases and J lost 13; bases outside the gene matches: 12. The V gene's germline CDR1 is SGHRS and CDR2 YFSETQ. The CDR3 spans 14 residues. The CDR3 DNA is TGCGCCAGCAGCTTGGCCGGAGACAGGGAAAAGTGCACCTTC. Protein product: CASSLAGDREKCTF.

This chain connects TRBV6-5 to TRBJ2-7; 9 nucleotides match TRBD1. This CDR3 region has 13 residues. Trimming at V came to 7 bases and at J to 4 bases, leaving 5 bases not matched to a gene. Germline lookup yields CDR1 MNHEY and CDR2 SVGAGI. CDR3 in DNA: TGTGCCAGCATTTCTGACAGGGGGTACGAGCAGTACTTC. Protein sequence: CASISDRGYEQYF.

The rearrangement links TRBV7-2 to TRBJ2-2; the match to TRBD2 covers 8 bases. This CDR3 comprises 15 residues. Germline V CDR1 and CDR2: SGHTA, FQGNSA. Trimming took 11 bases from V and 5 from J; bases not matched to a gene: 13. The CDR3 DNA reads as TGTGCCTCCAGCACCGGCGGGGGGTGGACCGGGGAGCTGTTTTTT. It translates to CASSTGGGWTGELFF.

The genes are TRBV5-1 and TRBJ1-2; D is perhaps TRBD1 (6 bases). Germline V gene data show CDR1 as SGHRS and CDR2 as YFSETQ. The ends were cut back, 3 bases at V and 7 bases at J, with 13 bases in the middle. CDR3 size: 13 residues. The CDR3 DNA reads TGCGCCAGCAGCTGGGGCGACAGGCCTGGCTACACCTTC. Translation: CASSWGDRPGYTF.

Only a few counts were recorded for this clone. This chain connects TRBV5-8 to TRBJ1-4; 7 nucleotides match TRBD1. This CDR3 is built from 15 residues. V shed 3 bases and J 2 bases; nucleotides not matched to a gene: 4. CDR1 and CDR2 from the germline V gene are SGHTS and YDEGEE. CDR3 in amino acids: CASSWGQPTNEKLFF. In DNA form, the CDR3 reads TGTGCCAGCAGCTGGGGACAGCCCACTAATGAAAAACTGTTTTTT.

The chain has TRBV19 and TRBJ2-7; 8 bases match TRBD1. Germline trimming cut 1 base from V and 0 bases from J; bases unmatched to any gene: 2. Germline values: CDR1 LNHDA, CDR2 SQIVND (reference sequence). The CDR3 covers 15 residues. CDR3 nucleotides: TGTGCCAGTAGTATAGGGGGGACAGGCTCCTACGAGCAGTACTTC. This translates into CASSIGGTGSYEQYF.

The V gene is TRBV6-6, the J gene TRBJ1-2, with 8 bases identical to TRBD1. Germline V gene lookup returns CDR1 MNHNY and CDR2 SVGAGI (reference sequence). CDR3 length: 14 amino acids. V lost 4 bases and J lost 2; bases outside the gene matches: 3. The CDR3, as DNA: TGTGCCAGCAGTTCCACAGGGGGGAACTATGGCTACACCTTC. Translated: CASSSTGGNYGYTF.

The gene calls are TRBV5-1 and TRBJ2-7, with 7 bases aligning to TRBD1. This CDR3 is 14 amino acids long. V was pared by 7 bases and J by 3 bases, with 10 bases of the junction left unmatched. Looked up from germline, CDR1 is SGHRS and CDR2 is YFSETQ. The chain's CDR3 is CASGPQGNDYEQYF. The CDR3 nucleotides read TGCGCCAGCGGACCACAGGGGAACGACTACGAGCAGTACTTC.